This TCR beta chain was found in a study of T cell repertoires in cytomegalovirus infection. Overall study context: Public TCR beta signatures indicated both CMV infection and matching HLA type. Points from the study as a whole: In two of eight donors, the top clonotype was HLA-C-restricted CMV-specific.

Comments on this clonotype: The antigen remains unidentified.

TCRdb reanalysed the reads using MiXCR and keeps one entry per CDR3 protein. Of about 500,000 distinct CDR3 sequences listed, 30% to 40% are singletons. Trimming cost V 2 bases and J 4 bases, with 11 bases left between them. CDR1 is SGHTA, CDR2 FQGNSA, per germline. The CDR3 is 15 residues long. The material sequenced was cultured PBMCs, taken from culture after CMV antigen stimulation. The TCR sequence derives from a human donor in good health (CMV status not recorded). Some clones in this sample may be carry-over from other donors' samples. The chain uses TRBV7-2 and TRBJ2-2, with D tentatively TRBD1 (6 bases). The CDR3 sequence: CASSLFQGSTGELFF. CDR3 nucleotides: TGTGCCAGCAGCTTATTTCAGGGGTCCACCGGGGAGCTGTTTTTT.